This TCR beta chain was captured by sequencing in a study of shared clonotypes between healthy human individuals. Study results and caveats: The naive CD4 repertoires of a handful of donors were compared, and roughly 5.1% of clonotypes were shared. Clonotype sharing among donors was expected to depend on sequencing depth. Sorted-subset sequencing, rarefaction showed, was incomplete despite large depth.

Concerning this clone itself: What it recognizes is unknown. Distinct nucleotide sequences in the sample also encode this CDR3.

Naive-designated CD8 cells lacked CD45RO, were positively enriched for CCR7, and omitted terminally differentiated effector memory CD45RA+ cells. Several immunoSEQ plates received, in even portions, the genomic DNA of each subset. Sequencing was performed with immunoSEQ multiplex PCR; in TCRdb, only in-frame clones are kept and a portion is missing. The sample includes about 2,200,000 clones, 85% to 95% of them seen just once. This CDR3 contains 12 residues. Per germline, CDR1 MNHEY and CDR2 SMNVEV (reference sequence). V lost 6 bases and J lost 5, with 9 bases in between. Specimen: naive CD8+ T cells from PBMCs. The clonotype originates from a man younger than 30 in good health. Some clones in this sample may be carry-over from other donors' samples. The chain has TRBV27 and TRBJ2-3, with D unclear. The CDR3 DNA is TGTGCCAGCAGCCTCACGGGAGATACGCAGTATTTT. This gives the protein CASSLTGDTQYF.